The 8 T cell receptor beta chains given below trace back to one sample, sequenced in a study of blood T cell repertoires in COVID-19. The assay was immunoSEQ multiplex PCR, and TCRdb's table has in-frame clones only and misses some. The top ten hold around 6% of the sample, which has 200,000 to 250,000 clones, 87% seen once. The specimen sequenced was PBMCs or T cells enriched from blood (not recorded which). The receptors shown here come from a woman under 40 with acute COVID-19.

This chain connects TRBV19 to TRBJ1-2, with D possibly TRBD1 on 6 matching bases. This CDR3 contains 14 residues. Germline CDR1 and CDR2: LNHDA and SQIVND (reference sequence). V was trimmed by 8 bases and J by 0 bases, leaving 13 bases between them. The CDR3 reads CASGQNWANYGYTF. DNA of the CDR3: TGTGCCAGTGGACAGAATTGGGCTAACTATGGCTACACCTTC.

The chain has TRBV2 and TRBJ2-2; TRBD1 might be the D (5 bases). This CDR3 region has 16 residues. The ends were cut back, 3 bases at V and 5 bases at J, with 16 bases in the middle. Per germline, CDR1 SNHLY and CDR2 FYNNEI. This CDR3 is CASSDFRARGTGELFF. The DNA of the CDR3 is TGTGCCAGCAGTGATTTCAGGGCGCGTGGGACCGGGGAGCTGTTTTTT.

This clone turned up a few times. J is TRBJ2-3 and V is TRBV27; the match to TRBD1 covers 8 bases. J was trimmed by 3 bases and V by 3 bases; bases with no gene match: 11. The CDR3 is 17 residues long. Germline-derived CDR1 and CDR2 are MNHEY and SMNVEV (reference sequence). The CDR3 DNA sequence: TGTGCCAGCAGTTTTAGTCTCGCGACAGGGGTTACAGATACGCAGTATTTT. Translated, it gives CASSFSLATGVTDTQYF.

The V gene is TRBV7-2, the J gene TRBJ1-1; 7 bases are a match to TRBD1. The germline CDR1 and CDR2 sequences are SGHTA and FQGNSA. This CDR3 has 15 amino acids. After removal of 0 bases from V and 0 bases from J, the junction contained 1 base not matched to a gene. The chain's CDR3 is CASSLATGMNTEAFF. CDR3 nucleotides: TGTGCCAGCAGCTTAGCGACAGGGATGAACACTGAAGCTTTCTTT. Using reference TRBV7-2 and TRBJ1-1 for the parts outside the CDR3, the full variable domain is GAGVSQSPSNKVTEKGKDVELRCDPISGHTALYWYRQSLGQGLEFLIYFQGNSAPDKSGLPSDRFSAERTGGSVSTLTIQRTQQEDSAVYLCASSLATGMNTEAFFGQGTRLTVV.

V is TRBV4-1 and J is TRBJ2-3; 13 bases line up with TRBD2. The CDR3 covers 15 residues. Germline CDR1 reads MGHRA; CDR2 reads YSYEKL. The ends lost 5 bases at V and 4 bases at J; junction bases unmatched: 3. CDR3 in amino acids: CASSSLAGGPDTQYF. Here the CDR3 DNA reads TGCGCCAGCAGCTCACTAGCGGGAGGGCCAGATACGCAGTATTTT.

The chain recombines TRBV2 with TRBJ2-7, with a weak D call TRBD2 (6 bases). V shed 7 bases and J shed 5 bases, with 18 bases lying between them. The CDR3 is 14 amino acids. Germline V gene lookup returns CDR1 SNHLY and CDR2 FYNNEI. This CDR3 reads CASILVLASNEQYF. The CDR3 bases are TGTGCCAGCATATTGGTACTAGCTTCCAACGAGCAGTACTTC.

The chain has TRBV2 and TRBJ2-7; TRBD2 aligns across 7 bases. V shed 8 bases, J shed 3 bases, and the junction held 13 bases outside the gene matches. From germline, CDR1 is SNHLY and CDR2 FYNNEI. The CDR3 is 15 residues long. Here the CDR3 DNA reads TGTGCCAGCCGCGGGAGAGGGCCATACCTCTACGAGCAGTACTTC. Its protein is CASRGRGPYLYEQYF.

For the CDR3, the DNA is TGCGCCAGCAGCCAGGCTGGACTAGCGGGAGGGTATCTCCAAGAGACCCAGTACTTC. It translates to CASSQAGLAGGYLQETQYF. The gene calls are TRBV4-1 and TRBJ2-5; 15 nucleotides align to TRBD2. V shed 3 bases, J shed 1 base, and the junction held 9 bases outside the gene matches. Germline lookup yields CDR1 MGHRA and CDR2 YSYEKL. This CDR3 is 19 amino acids long.